The present T cell receptor (beta chain) was sequenced within a study of T-cell reconstitution after alpha-beta-depleted transplantation in children. During its preparation, the TCRbeta library received unique molecular identifiers. TCRdb used MiXCR to reprocess the PCR reads, holding one entry per CDR3 protein. Seen here are fewer than 550,000 distinct CDR3 sequences, about an eighth observed once, and the top ten hold around 15%. V lost 5 bases and J 1 base, leaving 13 bases between the germline ends. The V gene's germline CDR1 is SGHTA and CDR2 FQGNSA. The CDR3 is 15 amino acids. Study results and caveats: At around two months after transplant, the alpha-beta T cells were reportedly derived from several hundred expanded clones that came from non-depleted graft cells.

In its sample, this clonotype was seen a few times. Its matching antigen is unknown. This clonotype originated in a female patient aged 2 to 10 who had a stem cell transplant for aplastic anemia, so the T cells may come from the graft donor. This sample comprised PBMCs, mostly from graft donor cells, obtained 180 days after TCRalphabeta/CD19-depleted stem cell transplant. This sequence joins TRBV7-2 and TRBJ2-3, with a possible D match to TRBD2 (6 bases). Here the CDR3 reads CASSAGLARTDTQYF. DNA for the CDR3: TGTGCCAGCAGCGCAGGGCTAGCGCGCACAGATACGCAGTATTTT.